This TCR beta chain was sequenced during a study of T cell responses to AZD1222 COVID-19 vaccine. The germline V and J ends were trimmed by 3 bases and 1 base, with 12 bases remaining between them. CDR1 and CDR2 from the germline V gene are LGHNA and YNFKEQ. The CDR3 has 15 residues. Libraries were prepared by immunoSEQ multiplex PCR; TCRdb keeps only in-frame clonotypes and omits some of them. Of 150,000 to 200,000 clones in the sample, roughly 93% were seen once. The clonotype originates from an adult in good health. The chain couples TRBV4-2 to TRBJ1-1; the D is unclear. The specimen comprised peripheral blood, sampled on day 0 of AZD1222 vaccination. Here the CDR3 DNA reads TGTGCCAGCAGCCACTCCCGGCAAGGGAACACTGAAGCTTTCTTT. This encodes CASSHSRQGNTEAFF.